The next 16 T cell receptor beta chains were all read from a single sample in a study of sequential checkpoint blockade in melanoma. Treatment of the sample: randomized to nivolumab then ipilimumab (arm A) or the reverse (arm B). Sequencing used immunoSEQ multiplex PCR; TCRdb keeps in-frame clones, though not all of them. The sample lists 15,000 to 20,000 clones; around 73% were seen once. The sequenced sample was CD8+ T cells sorted from blood (inferred from file names), obtained from a patient given nivolumab and ipilimumab in sequence. These receptors were collected from a human donor with melanoma.

The chain recombines TRBV19 with TRBJ2-1, with 7 bases that match TRBD1. Germline loops: CDR1 LNHDA, CDR2 SQIVND (reference sequence). V gave up 6 bases and J gave up 5 bases; unmatched junction bases: 10. This CDR3 has 15 residues. As DNA, the CDR3 is TGTGCCAGTAGGGGTGGGGACAGCTTAAACAATGAGCAGTTCTTC. Encoded protein: CASRGGDSLNNEQFF.

Only a few counts were recorded for this clone. This chain uses TRBV11-2 with TRBJ1-1; a weak D match, TRBD1 (6 bases). The CDR3 loop spans 12 amino acids. Germline V gives CDR1 SGHAT, CDR2 FQNNGV. The V end was cut by 3 bases, the J end by 7 bases, with 9 bases between. In DNA form, the CDR3 reads TGTGCCAGCAGCTTGAACAGGGTTGAAGCTTTCTTT. Translation: CASSLNRVEAFF. Combining the CDR3 with reference TRBV11-2 and TRBJ1-1 gives the whole variable domain EAGVAQSPRYKIIEKRQSVAFWCNPISGHATLYWYQQILGQGPKLLIQFQNNGVVDDSQLPKDRFSAERLKGVDSTLKIQPAKLEDSAVYLCASSLNRVEAFFGQGTRLTVV.

In its sample, this clone is medium-sized. The chain has TRBV19 and TRBJ2-7, with D perhaps TRBD1 (5 bases). The CDR3 has 14 amino acids. V lost 3 bases and J lost 0, with 9 bases in between. Per the germline V gene, CDR1 is LNHDA and CDR2 is SQIVND (reference sequence). CDR3 in amino acids: CASSMMTDSYEQYF. The CDR3 region has the DNA TGTGCCAGTAGTATGATGACAGACTCCTACGAGCAGTACTTC.

This clone was observed once. The rearrangement uses TRBV5-1 and TRBJ2-2, with D perhaps TRBD1 (6 bases). Germline V gene sequence: CDR1 SGHRS, CDR2 YFSETQ. There are 14 residues in the CDR3. Trimming pared 4 bases from V and 7 bases from J, leaving 14 bases between. The CDR3: CASSPGQENGELFF. CDR3 coding DNA: TGCGCCAGCAGCCCGGGACAAGAAAACGGGGAGCTGTTTTTT.

The table lists this clone with a few counts. J is TRBJ2-5 and V is TRBV4-1, with TRBD2 identical over 13 bases. Looked up from germline, CDR1 is MGHRA and CDR2 is YSYEKL. The CDR3 has 19 amino acids. Trimming at V came to 0 bases and at J to 5 bases, leaving 12 bases not matched to a gene. In DNA form, the CDR3 reads TGCGCCAGCAGCCAAGATGGTAGTGGACTAGCGGGAGTGGAGGAGACCCAGTACTTC. It is translated as CASSQDGSGLAGVEETQYF.

The J gene is TRBJ1-3, the V gene TRBV21-1; the table names TRBD1, a call not compared with the DNA. TRBV21-1 is labeled a pseudogene. The CDR3 runs to 17 residues. The CDR3 loop reads CASSKGQGLISGNTIYF. For the CDR3, the DNA is TGTGCCAGCAGCAAGGGACAGGGCCTCATCTCTGGAAACACCATATATTTT.

The CDR3 DNA follows: TGTGCCAGCAGCCCACTTCATAGCAGCTCCTACAATGAGCAGTTCTTC. This encodes CASSPLHSSSYNEQFF. The chain is built from TRBV7-4 and TRBJ2-1, with D unresolved. CDR1 is SGHVT and CDR2 is SQSDAQ in the germline V gene. This CDR3 has 16 amino acids. Trimming cost V 5 bases and J 0 bases, with 14 bases left between them.

This sequence joins TRBV19 and TRBJ2-3; 7 nucleotides match TRBD1. The CDR3 has 17 amino acids. V was clipped by 5 bases and J by 2 bases; unmatched bases: 13. Per the germline V gene, CDR1 is LNHDA and CDR2 is SQIVND (reference sequence). The CDR3 nucleotides read TGTGCCAGTAGTGAGGGGACAGTCAAGACCCCCACAGATACGCAGTATTTT. Translation: CASSEGTVKTPTDTQYF.

This clone was detected a few times. The J gene is TRBJ1-6, the V gene TRBV7-2; TRBD1 agrees at 10 bases. The junction had 0 bases not matched to a gene; V was cut back by 1 base and J by 9 bases. The CDR3 runs 14 residues. Germline assignment: CDR1 SGHTA and CDR2 FQGNSA. This CDR3 reads CASSLGTGGSPLHF. CDR3 in DNA: TGTGCCAGCAGCTTAGGGACAGGGGGTTCACCCCTCCACTTT.

The CDR3 nucleotides are TGTGCCAGTATGGGTCTGGGAGACACTGAAGCTTTCTTT. The encoded protein is CASMGLGDTEAFF. The rearrangement joins TRBV19 to TRBJ1-1, with D uncertain. The CDR3 is made up of 13 amino acids. V was shortened by 7 bases and J by 3 bases, with 12 bases between the two germline ends. Germline V CDR1 and CDR2: LNHDA, SQIVND (reference sequence).

The chain employs TRBV27 and TRBJ2-7, with a possible D match to TRBD1 (7 bases). The V end was cut by 7 bases, the J end by 4 bases, with 14 bases between. The CDR3 consists of 13 residues. Germline V gene data show CDR1 as MNHEY and CDR2 as SMNVEV (reference sequence). In nucleotides, the CDR3 is TGTGCCAGCAAGCCAGGGGGGAATTACGAGCAGTACTTC. Translated, it gives CASKPGGNYEQYF.

The V and J genes are TRBV7-9 and TRBJ1-1; D may be TRBD1 (6 bases). Germline assignment: CDR1 SEHNR and CDR2 FQNEAQ (reference sequence). This CDR3 has 16 amino acids. V shed 6 bases and J shed 5 bases, with 22 bases lying between them. The CDR3 here is CASSLRGGLQETEAFF. The CDR3 DNA reads TGTGCCAGCAGTCTCCGCGGGGGGCTTCAGGAGACTGAAGCTTTCTTT.

Details on this clone: Germline and junction disagree at one end, which may indicate a read error. The chain recombines TRBV7-7 with TRBJ2-1, with 8 bases matching TRBD2. The germline V gene has CDR1 SSHAT and CDR2 FNYEAQ (reference sequence). The CDR3 contains 17 residues. CDR3 in amino acids: CASSLGGIAGRYNEQFF. As DNA, the CDR3 is TGTGCTAGCAGCTTAGGAGGGATAGCGGGGCGTTACAATGAGCAGTTCTTC.

V and J are TRBV5-6 and TRBJ2-1, with TRBD2 identical over 15 bases. CDR1 SGHDT and CDR2 YYEEEE come from the germline V gene. This CDR3 spans 13 amino acids. V gave up 10 bases and J gave up 8 bases; unmatched junction bases: 4. The CDR3 region is CAAGLAGGDEQFF. CDR3 sequence (DNA): TGTGCCGCGGGACTAGCGGGAGGAGATGAGCAGTTCTTC. The complete variable domain, with remaining parts taken from reference TRBV5-6 and TRBJ2-1, reads DAGVTQSPTHLIKTRGQQVTLRCSPKSGHDTVSWYQQALGQGPQFIFQYYEEEERQRGNFPDRFSGHQFPNYSSELNVNALLLGDSALYLCAAGLAGGDEQFFGPGTRLTVL.

The chain links TRBV9 to TRBJ1-1, with unresolved D. CDR1 is SGDLS, CDR2 YYNGEE, per germline. The CDR3 is made up of 13 amino acids. The V and J ends lost 3 bases and 8 bases respectively, with 14 bases between them. CDR3 nucleotide sequence: TGTGCCAGCAGCGCCGACTTTAAAGACGAAGCTTTCTTT. It translates to CASSADFKDEAFF.

This clone was seen once. The chain recombines TRBV27 with TRBJ1-2; TRBD1 agrees at 10 bases. The V segment lost 6 bases and the J segment 3 bases; nucleotides outside the gene matches: 10. The CDR3 covers 16 residues. CDR1 is MNHEY, CDR2 SMNVEV, per germline (reference sequence). The CDR3 DNA reads as TGTGCCAGCAGAAAAGGCCCGGGACAGGGGTACTATGGCTACACCTTC. Its translation is CASRKGPGQGYYGYTF.